Presented here are 3 T cell receptor beta chains from one specimen sequenced in a study of T cells after posttransplantation cyclophosphamide. The protocol was immunoSEQ multiplex PCR, while the TCRdb copy is restricted to in-frame clones and leaves out a portion. The sample shows about 3,200 clones, none of them appearing just once. Treatment was busulfan-fludarabine conditioning, a marrow graft, and cyclophosphamide on days +3 and +4. The sample here was PBMCs, taken after allogeneic stem cell transplant with posttransplant cyclophosphamide. The source is a female patient over 55 who received an allogeneic stem cell transplant from a related donor and was CMV-positive. Some T cells could come from the graft donor.

This clone was counted ten times or more. The chain couples TRBV4-1 to TRBJ1-2, with D perhaps TRBD1 (5 bases). This CDR3 region has 16 residues. Germline CDR1 is MGHRA and CDR2 is YSYEKL. V shed 1 base and J shed 6 bases, with 18 bases lying between them. CDR3 sequence (DNA): TGCGCCAGCAGCCAAGTGGAGCGGGGGGGAATCGATGGCTACACCTTC. Translating gives CASSQVERGGIDGYTF.

Many counts were recorded for this clone. The chain has TRBV18 and TRBJ2-3; D is uncertain. The CDR3 covers 12 residues. V was cut by 3 bases and J by 5 bases, with 6 bases left in between. Germline V gives CDR1 KGHSH, CDR2 LQKENI. CDR3 bases: TGTGCCAGCTCACCCCAGGTAGATACGCAGTATTTT. It is translated as CASSPQVDTQYF.

This clone was seen ten or more times. The chain combines TRBV6-1 with TRBJ2-7, with D perhaps TRBD2 (5 bases). Germline lookup yields CDR1 MNHNS and CDR2 SASEGT. V shed 2 bases and J shed 4 bases, with 12 bases lying between them. The CDR3 is made up of 14 amino acids. The CDR3 region has the DNA TGTGCCAGCAGTGAACAGACTATTCGTTACGAGCAGTACTTC. Translated: CASSEQTIRYEQYF.